Listed below are T cell receptor beta chains from one sample, sequenced in a study of high-grade serous ovarian cancer treatment subgroups. The data were produced by immunoSEQ multiplex PCR, yet TCRdb's version contains in-frame clones alone and is incomplete. Of 11,000 or so clones listed, 80% to 85% are singletons. Sequenced sample: tumor tissue. The receptors were gathered from a human donor with high-grade serous ovarian cancer. The CDR3 runs from the conserved cysteine through the conserved F or W. D genes are given only for firm matches. Clone size, where shown, is once, few, many, or a class for clones that have expanded.

NA	once	TRBV5-8	TRBJ2-1	14	CASSKLLDLDEQFF	TGTGCCAGCAGCAAATTACTAGATCTCGATGAGCAGTTCTTC
NA	NA	TRBV5-5	TRBJ1-3	15	CASSLAPGSGNTIYF	TGTGCCAGCAGCTTGGCGCCGGGATCTGGAAACACCATATATTTT
NA	once	TRBV19	TRBJ2-7	15	CASSIDHRAGYEQYF	TGTGCCAGTAGTATAGATCACAGGGCTGGCTACGAGCAGTACTTC
TRBD1	NA	TRBV5-1	TRBJ2-7	17	CASSLAGPGTGINEQYF	TGCGCCAGCAGCTTGGCCGGCCCGGGGACAGGGATCAACGAGCAGTACTTC
NA	NA	TRBV9	TRBJ1-5	14	CASSVDQVNQPQHF	TGTGCCAGCAGCGTCGACCAGGTGAATCAGCCCCAGCATTTT
NA	NA	TRBV6-1	TRBJ1-1	19	CASSEGRGRLLLPNTEAFF	TGTGCCAGCAGTGAAGGACGGGGGAGACTGCTCCTCCCGAACACTGAAGCTTTCTTT
NA	NA	TRBV29-1	TRBJ2-2	12	CSVRTPPGELFF	TGCAGCGTCCGGACCCCGCCCGGGGAGCTGTTTTTT
TRBD2	NA	TRBV13	TRBJ2-5	14	CASAGSRERETQYF	TGTGCCAGCGCAGGCTCGCGGGAGCGGGAGACCCAGTACTTC
NA	NA	TRBV7-3	TRBJ2-2	13	CASSLMGTGELFF	TGTGCCAGCAGCTTAATGGGTACCGGGGAGCTGTTTTTT
NA	NA	TRBV29-1	TRBJ2-5	14	CSVEGTSFGETQYF	TGCAGCGTTGAAGGCACCTCATTCGGGGAGACCCAGTACTTC
TRBD1	NA	TRBV28	TRBJ1-2	16	CASSLAGGWTGYGYTF	TGTGCCAGCAGTTTAGCAGGGGGCTGGACAGGATACGGCTACACCTTC
TRBD2	NA	TRBV7-8	TRBJ2-1	14	CASSLTSGSNEQFF	TGTGCCAGCAGCTTAACTAGCGGGAGTAATGAGCAGTTCTTC
TRBD2	NA	TRBV7-2	TRBJ2-7	15	CASSLDSGGSYEQYF	TGTGCCAGCAGCTTAGACAGCGGGGGCTCCTACGAGCAGTACTTC
NA	NA	TRBV29-1	TRBJ2-5	13	CSVAPAGGETQYF	TGCAGCGTTGCCCCAGCGGGCGGAGAGACCCAGTACTTC
TRBD1	NA	TRBV10-3	TRBJ1-3	17	CAIRPGQGSSSGNTIYF	TGTGCCATCAGACCGGGACAGGGTTCTAGCTCTGGAAACACCATATATTTT
NA	NA	TRBV15	TRBJ2-5	15	CATSRDAYDLETQYF	TGTGCCACCAGCAGAGATGCCTACGACCTAGAGACCCAGTACTTC
NA	NA	TRBV13	TRBJ1-2	15	CASSFRRFGDYGYTF	TGTGCCAGCAGCTTTCGCAGGTTCGGGGACTATGGCTACACCTTC
NA	once	TRBV6-6	TRBJ2-3	11	CASSRRGTQYF	TGTGCCAGCAGCCGTAGGGGTACGCAGTATTTT
NA	NA	TRBV11-2	TRBJ2-5	11	CASSVQETQYF	TGTGCCAGCAGCGTCCAAGAGACCCAGTACTTC
NA	NA	TRBV5-1	TRBJ1-6	14	CASSLEQLNSPLHF	TGCGCCAGCAGCTTGGAACAGCTCAATTCACCCCTCCACTTT
NA	NA	TRBV7-6	TRBJ2-5	13	CASSLGYQETQYF	TGTGCCAGCAGCTTAGGATACCAAGAGACCCAGTACTTC
NA	NA	TRBV7-2	TRBJ2-1	17	CASSLQPAGSSYNEQFF	TGTGCCAGCAGCTTACAGCCGGCGGGTAGCTCCTACAATGAGCAGTTCTTC
NA	NA	TRBV2	TRBJ1-5	13	CASSGTGNQPQHF	TGTGCCAGCAGTGGAACGGGCAATCAGCCCCAGCATTTT
TRBD2	NA	TRBV2	TRBJ2-5	14	CASSQIREGETQYF	TGTGCCAGCAGCCAGATAAGGGAGGGTGAGACCCAGTACTTC
TRBD1	NA	TRBV18	TRBJ2-2	17	CASSPLDMRGRTGELFF	TGTGCCAGCTCACCGCTTGATATGAGGGGGCGCACCGGGGAGCTGTTTTTT
NA	NA	TRBV30	TRBJ2-2	13	CAWSVGVTGELFF	TGTGCCTGGAGTGTCGGAGTCACCGGGGAGCTGTTTTTT
TRBD2	NA	TRBV5-5	TRBJ2-7	16	CASSPARTSGRGEQYF	TGTGCCAGCAGCCCAGCACGGACTAGCGGGAGGGGCGAGCAGTACTTC